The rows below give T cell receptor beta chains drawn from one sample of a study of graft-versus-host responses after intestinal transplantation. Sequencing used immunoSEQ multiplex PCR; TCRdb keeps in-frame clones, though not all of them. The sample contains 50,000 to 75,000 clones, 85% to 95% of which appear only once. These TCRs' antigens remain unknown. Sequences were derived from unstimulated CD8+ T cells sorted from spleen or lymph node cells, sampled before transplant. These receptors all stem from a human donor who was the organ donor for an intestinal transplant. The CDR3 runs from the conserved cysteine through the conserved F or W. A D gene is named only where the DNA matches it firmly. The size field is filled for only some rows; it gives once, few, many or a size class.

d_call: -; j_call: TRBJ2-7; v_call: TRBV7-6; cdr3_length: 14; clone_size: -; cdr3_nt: TGTGCCAGCAGCTCGGGCCAGGGGCCCTACGAGCAGTACTTC; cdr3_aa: CASSSGQGPYEQYF
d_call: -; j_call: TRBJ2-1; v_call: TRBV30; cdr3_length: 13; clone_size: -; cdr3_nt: TGTGCCTGGAGTGTAACAGCTTACAATGAGCAGTTCTTC; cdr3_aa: CAWSVTAYNEQFF
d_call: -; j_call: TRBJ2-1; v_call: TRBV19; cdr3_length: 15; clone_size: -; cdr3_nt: TGTGCCAGTAGTATAGGGGGCCTGTCATACAATGAGCAGTTCTTC; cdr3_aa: CASSIGGLSYNEQFF
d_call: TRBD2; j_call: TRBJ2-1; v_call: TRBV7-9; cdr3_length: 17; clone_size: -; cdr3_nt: TGTGCCAGCAGCACAGGAACCGGGACTAGCGGGCGGAATGAGCAGTTCTTC; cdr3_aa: CASSTGTGTSGRNEQFF
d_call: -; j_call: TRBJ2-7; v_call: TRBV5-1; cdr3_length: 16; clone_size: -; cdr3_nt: TGCGCCAGCAGCGCGGACTTCTTCAAAGAAGGATACGAGCAGTACTTC; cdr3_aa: CASSADFFKEGYEQYF
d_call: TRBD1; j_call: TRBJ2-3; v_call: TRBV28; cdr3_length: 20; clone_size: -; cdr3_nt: TGTGCCAGCAGCTCTCCCGGGACAGGGGGCTCCCATTTGGTCACAGATACGCAGTATTTT; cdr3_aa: CASSSPGTGGSHLVTDTQYF
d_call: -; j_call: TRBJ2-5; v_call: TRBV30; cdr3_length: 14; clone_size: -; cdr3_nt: TGTGCCTGGACCGGTCGTTACGATCAAGAGACCCAGTACTTC; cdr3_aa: CAWTGRYDQETQYF
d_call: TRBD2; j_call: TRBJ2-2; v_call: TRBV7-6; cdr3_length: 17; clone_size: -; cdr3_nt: TGTGCCAGCAGCGACAGGAATAGCGGGAAAGGCACCGGGGAGCTGTTTTTT; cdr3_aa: CASSDRNSGKGTGELFF
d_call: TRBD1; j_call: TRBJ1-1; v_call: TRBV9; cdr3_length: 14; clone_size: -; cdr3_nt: TGTGCCAGCAGCTTCCAGGGGGCGGACACTGAAGCTTTCTTT; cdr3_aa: CASSFQGADTEAFF
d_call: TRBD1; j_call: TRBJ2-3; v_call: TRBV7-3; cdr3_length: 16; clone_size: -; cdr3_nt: TGTGCCAGCAGCTCTCCCTCGACAGGGTTGGGAGATACGCAGTATTTT; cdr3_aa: CASSSPSTGLGDTQYF
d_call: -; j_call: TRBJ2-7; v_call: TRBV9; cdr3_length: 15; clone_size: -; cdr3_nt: TGTGCCAGCAGCGCGGCGACAGGAGCCCCCTACGAGCAGTACTTC; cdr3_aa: CASSAATGAPYEQYF
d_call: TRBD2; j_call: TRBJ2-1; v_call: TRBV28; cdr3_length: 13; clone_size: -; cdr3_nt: TGTGCCATCGGACTAGCGGACTACAATGAGCAGTTCTTC; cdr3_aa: CAIGLADYNEQFF
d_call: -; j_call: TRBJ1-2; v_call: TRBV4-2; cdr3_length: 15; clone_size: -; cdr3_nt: TGTGCCAGCAGCCAAGATCGGACAACGGCATCTGGCTACACCTTC; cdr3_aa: CASSQDRTTASGYTF
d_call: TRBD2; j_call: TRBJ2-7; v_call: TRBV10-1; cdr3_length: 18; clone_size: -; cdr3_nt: TGCGCCATCAAACCGGGACTAGCGGACGAGTGGTACTCCTACGAGCAGTACTTC; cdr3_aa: CAIKPGLADEWYSYEQYF
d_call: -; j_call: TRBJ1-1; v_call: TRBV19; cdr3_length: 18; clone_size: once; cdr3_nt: TGTGCCACCAGAATAATCCCGGGGCCTGGGGGGATGAACACTGAAGCTTTCTTT; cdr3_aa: CATRIIPGPGGMNTEAFF
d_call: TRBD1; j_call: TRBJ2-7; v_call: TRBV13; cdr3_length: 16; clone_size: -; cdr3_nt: TGTGCCAGCAGCGTCGGACAGGTTGGGAATTCCTACGAGCAGTACTTC; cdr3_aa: CASSVGQVGNSYEQYF
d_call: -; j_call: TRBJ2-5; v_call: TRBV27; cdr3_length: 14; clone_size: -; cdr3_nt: TGTGCCAGCAGTGCCTCTCAGGGTTGGGAGACCCAGTACTTC; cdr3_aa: CASSASQGWETQYF
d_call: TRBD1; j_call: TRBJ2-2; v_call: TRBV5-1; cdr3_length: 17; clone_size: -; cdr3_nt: TGCGCCAGCAGCAAGAACTCGGACAGGGTTAACACCGGGGAGCTGTTTTTT; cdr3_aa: CASSKNSDRVNTGELFF
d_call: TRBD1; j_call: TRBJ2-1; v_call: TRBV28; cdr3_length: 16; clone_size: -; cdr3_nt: TGTGCCAGCAAACTCCCCCCAGGACAGGGCCTCAATGAGCAGTTCTTC; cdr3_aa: CASKLPPGQGLNEQFF
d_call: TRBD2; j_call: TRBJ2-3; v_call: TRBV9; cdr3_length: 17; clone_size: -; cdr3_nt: TGTGCCAGCAGCGCCCGGGGGGGGGACCTTGGAACAGATACGCAGTATTTT; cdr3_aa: CASSARGGDLGTDTQYF
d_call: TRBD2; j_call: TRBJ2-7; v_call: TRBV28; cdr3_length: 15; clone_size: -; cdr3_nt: TGTGCCAGCAGTTATGGCGGTGGGGGGGGTTACGAGCAGTACTTC; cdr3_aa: CASSYGGGGGYEQYF
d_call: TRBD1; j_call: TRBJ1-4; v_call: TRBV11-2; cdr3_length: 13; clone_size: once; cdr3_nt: TGTGCCAGCAGCTTAGGGGACAGTGAAAAACTGTTTTTT; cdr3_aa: CASSLGDSEKLFF
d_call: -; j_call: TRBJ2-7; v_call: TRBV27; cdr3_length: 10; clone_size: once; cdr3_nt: TGTGCCAGCGGAACAGGGGAGCAGTACTTC; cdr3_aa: CASGTGEQYF
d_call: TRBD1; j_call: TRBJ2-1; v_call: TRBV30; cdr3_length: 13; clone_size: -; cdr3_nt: TGTGCCGGGGACAGGGGGACCTACAATGAGCAGTTCTTC; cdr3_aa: CAGDRGTYNEQFF
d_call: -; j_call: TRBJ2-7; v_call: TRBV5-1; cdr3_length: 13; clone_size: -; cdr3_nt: TGCGCCAGCAGCTTGCAGGGTCTTTGCGAGCAGTACTTC; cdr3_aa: CASSLQGLCEQYF
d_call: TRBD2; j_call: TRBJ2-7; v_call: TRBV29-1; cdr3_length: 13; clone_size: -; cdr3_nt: TGCAGCACTACTAGCGGACACTCCTACGAGCAGTACTTC; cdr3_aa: CSTTSGHSYEQYF
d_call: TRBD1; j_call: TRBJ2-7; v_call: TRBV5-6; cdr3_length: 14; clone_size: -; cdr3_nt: TGTGCCAGCAGCCGCCGACAGGGGTTCTACGAGCAGTACTTC; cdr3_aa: CASSRRQGFYEQYF
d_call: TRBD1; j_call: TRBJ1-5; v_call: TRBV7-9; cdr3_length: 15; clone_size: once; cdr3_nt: TGTGCCAGCAGCTTAGGACAGGGGGAGGATCAGCCCCAGCATTTT; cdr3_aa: CASSLGQGEDQPQHF
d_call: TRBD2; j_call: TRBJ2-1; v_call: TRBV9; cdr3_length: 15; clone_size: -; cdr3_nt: TGTGCCAGCAGCGGAGGGGCGGGAGGGATCCATGAGCAGTTCTTC; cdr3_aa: CASSGGAGGIHEQFF
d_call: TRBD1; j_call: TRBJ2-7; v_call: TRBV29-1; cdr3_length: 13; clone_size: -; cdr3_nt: TGCAGCGTTGAGGACAGGGATTTCTACGAGCAGTACTTC; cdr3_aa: CSVEDRDFYEQYF
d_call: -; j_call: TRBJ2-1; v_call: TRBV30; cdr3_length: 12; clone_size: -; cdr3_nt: TGTGCCTGGAGGGAGATGGCCTCTGAGCAGTTCTTC; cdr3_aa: CAWREMASEQFF
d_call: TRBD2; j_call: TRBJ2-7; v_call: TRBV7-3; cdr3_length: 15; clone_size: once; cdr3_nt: TGTGCCAGCAGCTTAACGGGCGGGAGGATCGACGAGCAGTACTTC; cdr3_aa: CASSLTGGRIDEQYF
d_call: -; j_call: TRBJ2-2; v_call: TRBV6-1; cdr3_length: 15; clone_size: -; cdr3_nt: TGTGCCAGCAGTGAACCGACTAGGACCACCGGGGAGCTGTTTTTT; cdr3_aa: CASSEPTRTTGELFF
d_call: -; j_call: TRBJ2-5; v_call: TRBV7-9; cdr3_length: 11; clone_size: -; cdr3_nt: TGTGCCAGCAGCTCAAAGCATACCCAGTACTTC; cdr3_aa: CASSSKHTQYF
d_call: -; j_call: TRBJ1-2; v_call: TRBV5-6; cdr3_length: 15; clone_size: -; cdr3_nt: TGTGCCAGCAGCTTGGAGGGACTGCCTAACTATGGCTACACCTTC; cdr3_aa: CASSLEGLPNYGYTF
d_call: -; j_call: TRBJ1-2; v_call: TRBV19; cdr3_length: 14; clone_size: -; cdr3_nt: TGTGCCAGCACAGGGCCCCCCTTTAACTATGGCTACACCTTC; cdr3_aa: CASTGPPFNYGYTF
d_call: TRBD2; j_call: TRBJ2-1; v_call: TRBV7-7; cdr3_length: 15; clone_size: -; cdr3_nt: TGTGCTAGCAGCTTAGGAACTAGCGGGAGCAATGAGCAGTTCTTC; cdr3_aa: CASSLGTSGSNEQFF
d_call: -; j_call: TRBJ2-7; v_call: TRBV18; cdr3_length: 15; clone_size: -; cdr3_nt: TGTGCCAGCTCACTAACCCCGGGACAAGACTACGAGCAGTACTTC; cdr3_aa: CASSLTPGQDYEQYF
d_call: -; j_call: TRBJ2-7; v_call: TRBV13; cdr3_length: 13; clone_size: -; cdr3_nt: TGTGCCAGCAGCTTCCCTAGCTCCTACGAGCAGTACTTC; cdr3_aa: CASSFPSSYEQYF
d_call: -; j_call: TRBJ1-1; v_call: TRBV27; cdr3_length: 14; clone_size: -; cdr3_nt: TGTGCCAGCAGTTTTTGGGGCCTAGGGACTGAAGCTTTCTTT; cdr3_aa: CASSFWGLGTEAFF
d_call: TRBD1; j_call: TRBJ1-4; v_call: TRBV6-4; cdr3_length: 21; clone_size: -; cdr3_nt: TGTGCCAGCAGTGACCAAGGTGGGACGGACAGGGCGGGGACAACTAATGAAAAACTGTTTTTT; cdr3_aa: CASSDQGGTDRAGTTNEKLFF
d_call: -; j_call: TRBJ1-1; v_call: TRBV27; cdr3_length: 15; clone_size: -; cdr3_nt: TGTGCCAGCAGTCCCCTCTTGACAGGGAACACTGAAGCTTTCTTT; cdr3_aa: CASSPLLTGNTEAFF
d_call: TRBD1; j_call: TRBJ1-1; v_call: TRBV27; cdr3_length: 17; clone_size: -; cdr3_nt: TGTGCCAGCAGTCAACCCTCGACAGGGTTAGAAACTACTGAAGCTTTCTTT; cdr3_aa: CASSQPSTGLETTEAFF
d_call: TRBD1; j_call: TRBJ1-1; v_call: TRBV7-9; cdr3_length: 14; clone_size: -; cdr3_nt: TGTGCCAGCAGCTTAGTGTTATGGACAGGTGAAGCTTTCTTT; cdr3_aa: CASSLVLWTGEAFF
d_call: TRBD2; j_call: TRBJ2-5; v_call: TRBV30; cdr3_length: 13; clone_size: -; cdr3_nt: TGTGCCCGTAGGGACTACAGCCAAGAGACCCAGTACTTC; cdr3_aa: CARRDYSQETQYF
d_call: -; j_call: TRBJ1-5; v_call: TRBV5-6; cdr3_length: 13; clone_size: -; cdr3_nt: TGTGCCAGCAGCTTGGGGAGTGGTCAGCCCCAGCATTTT; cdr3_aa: CASSLGSGQPQHF
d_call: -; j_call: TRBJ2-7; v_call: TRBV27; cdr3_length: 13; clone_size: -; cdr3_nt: TGTGCCAGCAGTTTGCAGGGGACCGGCGAGCAGTACTTC; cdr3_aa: CASSLQGTGEQYF
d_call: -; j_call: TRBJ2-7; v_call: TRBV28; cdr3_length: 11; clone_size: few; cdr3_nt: TGTGCCAGCAGTTACAGGGAAGAGCAGTACTTC; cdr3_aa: CASSYREEQYF